The 12 T cell receptor beta chains below come from one sample, sequenced in a study of CD8 T cells in Susac syndrome. With random hexamers, reverse transcription was performed on roughly 0.45 to 1 ug of RNA. Using its own MiXCR run on the immunoSEQ multiplex PCR reads, TCRdb lists one record per CDR3 protein. The table records roughly 150,000 distinct CDR3 sequences, 85% to 95% of them present only once. Sequenced material: CD8+ T cells from PBMCs. The receptors stem from a human donor with Susac syndrome.

Only one count was recorded for this clonotype. This chain uses TRBV9 with TRBJ2-3; D call uncertain. Trimming shortened V by 0 bases and J by 2 bases, and 4 bases separated the two germline ends. The CDR3 consists of 13 residues. Germline V CDR1 and CDR2: SGDLS, YYNGEE. The CDR3 sequence is CASSVVPTDTQYF. The CDR3 DNA reads as TGTGCCAGCAGCGTAGTCCCCACAGATACGCAGTATTTT.

The rearrangement links TRBV5-6 to TRBJ2-2; the match to TRBD1 covers 7 bases. Germline trimming cut 0 bases from V and 1 base from J; bases unmatched to any gene: 3. Per germline, CDR1 SGHDT and CDR2 YYEEEE. CDR3 size: 16 residues. This CDR3 is CASSLAGGQNTGELFF. The CDR3 nucleotides are TGTGCCAGCAGCTTGGCAGGGGGACAGAACACCGGGGAGCTGTTTTTT.

This clonotype was picked up one time. The rearrangement joins TRBV20-1 to TRBJ2-7; 14 positions agree with TRBD2. V shed 3 bases and J 0 bases; nucleotides not matched to a gene: 7. Germline V gene data show CDR1 as DFQATT and CDR2 as SNEGSKA (reference sequence). The CDR3 is 17 amino acids. The CDR3: CSASRRTSGRSSYEQYF. The CDR3 DNA reads as TGCAGTGCTAGTCGACGGACTAGCGGGAGGTCCTCCTACGAGCAGTACTTC.

The chain recombines TRBV20-1 with TRBJ1-5, with D unclear. Trimming took 1 base from V and 7 from J, leaving 14 bases between them. CDR1 is DFQATT and CDR2 is SNEGSKA in the germline V gene (reference sequence). This CDR3 comprises 14 residues. CDR3 sequence (DNA): TGCAGTGCTAGAGGTTCCCATAGTGCACAGCCCCAGCATTTT. It yields the protein CSARGSHSAQPQHF.

The chain uses TRBV25-1 and TRBJ1-1; weak D call: TRBD1 (6 bases). V was cut by 0 bases and J by 5 bases, with 10 bases left in between. The CDR3 spans 14 residues. Germline CDR1 is MGHDK and CDR2 is SYGVNS. The CDR3 sequence: CASSEYTGYTEAFF. The DNA for the CDR3 is TGTGCCAGCAGTGAATATACAGGGTATACTGAAGCTTTCTTT.

The V call is TRBV7-6, the J call TRBJ2-6; D uncertain. The germline V and J ends were trimmed by 1 base and 1 base, with 11 bases remaining between them. In germline, CDR1 is SGHVS, CDR2 FNYEAQ. This CDR3 region has 17 residues. The CDR3 is CASSLGPVGSGANVLTF. The CDR3 DNA is TGTGCCAGCAGCTTAGGTCCCGTAGGGTCTGGGGCCAACGTCCTGACTTTC.

This clonotype was counted a single time. The chain is built from TRBV5-1 and TRBJ1-1; D remains unclear. Germline V lookup: CDR1 SGHRS, CDR2 YFSETQ. CDR3 size: 14 residues. V was trimmed by 0 bases and J by 0 bases, leaving 6 bases between them. Here the CDR3 reads CASSLVAMNTEAFF. The CDR3 DNA follows: TGCGCCAGCAGCTTGGTGGCAATGAACACTGAAGCTTTCTTT.

CDR3 in amino acids: CASSFIVTEQFF. The CDR3 nucleotides are TGTGCCAGCAGTTTTATAGTCACTGAGCAGTTCTTC. This chain links TRBV12-3 or TRBV12-4 with TRBJ2-1; no clear D gene. The CDR3 is made up of 12 amino acids. Trimming stripped 3 bases from V and 9 bases from J, with 9 bases between.

The chain uses TRBV7-8 and TRBJ2-1; tentative D call: TRBD2 (6 bases). Trimming took 5 bases from V and 5 from J, leaving 13 bases between them. The CDR3 length is 14 residues. Germline V lookup: CDR1 SGHVS, CDR2 FQNEAQ. CDR3 residues: CASSPRDSHNEQFF. CDR3 sequence (DNA): TGTGCCAGCAGCCCCAGGGACTCACACAATGAGCAGTTCTTC.

The chain couples TRBV5-6 to TRBJ2-5; D is undetermined. The CDR3 length is 14 residues. V was shortened by 0 bases and J by 3 bases, with 9 bases between the two germline ends. Germline V gene data show CDR1 as SGHDT and CDR2 as YYEEEE. The CDR3: CASSLVVFEETQYF. As DNA, the CDR3 is TGTGCCAGCAGCTTGGTGGTCTTCGAAGAGACCCAGTACTTC. The full variable domain, completed using reference TRBV5-6 and TRBJ2-5, is DAGVTQSPTHLIKTRGQQVTLRCSPKSGHDTVSWYQQALGQGPQFIFQYYEEEERQRGNFPDRFSGHQFPNYSSELNVNALLLGDSALYLCASSLVVFEETQYFGPGTRLLVL.

The chain is built from TRBV19 and TRBJ2-7; 8 nucleotides agree with TRBD2. Germline V CDR1 and CDR2: LNHDA, SQIVND (reference sequence). The CDR3 has 14 amino acids. V lost 8 bases and J lost 1; bases outside the gene matches: 7. In DNA form, the CDR3 reads TGTGCCAGTGGAGAGACTAGCGTGTCCTACGAGCAGTACTTC. It specifies CASGETSVSYEQYF.

V and J are TRBV5-1 and TRBJ2-3; the D gene could be TRBD1 or TRBD2 (5 bases each). Germline-derived CDR1 and CDR2 are SGHRS and YFSETQ. This CDR3 region has 16 residues. V was cut by 4 bases and J by 0 bases, with 15 bases left in between. CDR3 sequence reads: CASSPPQGPSTDTQYF. The CDR3 nucleotides are TGCGCCAGCAGCCCCCCCCAGGGACCCAGCACAGATACGCAGTATTTT. The whole variable domain, filled in from reference TRBV5-1 and TRBJ2-3, reads KAGVTQTPRYLIKTRGQQVTLSCSPISGHRSVSWYQQTPGQGLQFLFEYFSETQRNKGNFPGRFSGRQFSNSRSEMNVSTLELGDSALYLCASSPPQGPSTDTQYFGPGTRLTVL.